This T cell receptor beta chain was obtained from a study of regulatory T cells in long-lasting Graves disease. HTBI primers from iRepertoire and Arm-PCR of CDR3 regions yielded the TCR beta libraries. MiXCR, applied by TCRdb to the multiplex PCR reads, yields one record per CDR3 protein. The sample has about 360,000 distinct CDR3 sequences, around 15% seen once; the top ten hold around 20%. The CDR3 is made up of 15 amino acids. Trimming took 5 bases from V and 0 from J, leaving 13 bases between them. From germline, CDR1 is MNHEY and CDR2 SVGEGT. Many counts were recorded for this clonotype. Time point defined: newly diagnosed GD, antithyroid drugs for less than 3 months. From PBMCs, RNA was extracted and then used to make the TCR library. These data also featured in a second study, about T cells in Graves' hyperthyroidism and ophthalmopathy.

V gene TRBV6-2 or TRBV6-3 combines with J gene TRBJ1-2, with D possibly matching TRBD1 (5 bases). Source: peripheral blood mononuclear cells (PBMCs), taken at new diagnosis, from a patient treated with antithyroid drugs. The clonotype was recovered from a woman between 18 and 30 years old with Graves disease. CDR3 coding DNA: TGTGCCAGCAGTGGGGGGAGGGGACCTAACTATGGCTACACCTTC. This codes for CASSGGRGPNYGYTF.